Below, 15 T cell receptor beta chains from the same sample are listed, as sequenced in a study of blood T cell repertoires in COVID-19. The assay was immunoSEQ multiplex PCR, and TCRdb's table has in-frame clones only and misses some. The sample lists 250,000 to 400,000 clones, 85% to 90% seen once, with under 3.5% in the top ten. Source material: peripheral blood. The receptor source for this set is a woman aged 25-40 years with COVID-19, enrolled during active disease.

About this clone: One end of the junction fails to match germline, which may point to a read error. This sequence joins TRBV30 and TRBJ1-3; D ambiguous. CDR1 is GTSNPN and CDR2 is SVGIG in the germline V gene (reference sequence). This CDR3 is 14 amino acids long. CDR3 coding DNA: TGTGCCTGGAACCCTAGAATATCTGGGAACACCATATATTTT. Encoded protein: CAWNPRISGNTIYF.

As to this clone: The same CDR3 is also encoded by other DNA sequences in this sample. The chain is built from TRBV5-1 and TRBJ2-7; a possible D gene is TRBD2 (6 bases). Between the trimmed V and J ends, which lost 0 bases and 1 base, there was a span of 8 bases. CDR1 is SGHRS, CDR2 YFSETQ, per germline. This CDR3 is 14 amino acids long. The CDR3 sequence: CASSLGLVSYEQYF. The CDR3 DNA reads TGCGCCAGCAGCTTGGGACTAGTGTCCTACGAGCAGTACTTC.

V usage is TRBV29-1 and J usage is TRBJ1-3; no clear D. Per the germline V gene, CDR1 is SQVTM and CDR2 is ANQGSEA. The length of the CDR3 is 13 residues. Trimming left V 6 bases short and J 2 bases short, with 11 bases between. CDR3 nucleotides: TGCAGCGTGACCCGGACTGCTGGAAACACCATATATTTT. This encodes CSVTRTAGNTIYF.

CDR3 sequence: CASSFGQGAYNEQFF. The CDR3 DNA follows: TGTGCCAGCAGTTTTGGACAGGGCGCCTACAATGAGCAGTTCTTC. V and J are TRBV28 and TRBJ2-1; 8 bases align to TRBD1. The junction had 3 bases not matched to a gene; V was cut back by 3 bases and J by 2 bases. The CDR3 has 15 residues. The V gene's germline CDR1 is MDHEN and CDR2 SYDVKM.

The chain recombines TRBV7-2 with TRBJ1-1; D perhaps matches TRBD1 (6 bases). Germline values: CDR1 SGHTA, CDR2 FQGNSA. This CDR3 is 13 amino acids long. The V and J ends lost 5 bases and 5 bases respectively, with 12 bases between them. The CDR3 region is CASSQTQGTEAFF. The CDR3 DNA sequence: TGTGCCAGCAGCCAAACCCAGGGGACTGAAGCTTTCTTT.

V is TRBV5-1 and J is TRBJ2-1; 9 nucleotides line up with TRBD2. Germline loops: CDR1 SGHRS, CDR2 YFSETQ. With V trimmed by 0 bases and J by 9 bases, 7 bases remained unmatched. There are 15 residues in the CDR3. The CDR3 spells CASSLELAGAGEQFF. The CDR3 DNA is TGCGCCAGCAGCTTGGAATTAGCGGGAGCAGGTGAGCAGTTCTTC.

This chain joins TRBV12-3 or TRBV12-4 and TRBJ2-7; 7 bases agree with TRBD1. The CDR3 sequence is 12 residues long. J lost 5 bases, V lost 6 bases, and 4 bases had no gene match. This CDR3 reads CASSRDRDEQYF. The CDR3 region has the DNA TGTGCCAGCAGCCGCGACAGGGACGAGCAGTACTTC.

The table lists this clone with a count of one. This chain links TRBV30 with TRBJ2-2; 7 nucleotides line up with TRBD1. From germline, CDR1 is GTSNPN and CDR2 SVGIG (reference sequence). The CDR3 consists of 16 residues. V lost 5 bases and J lost 6; bases outside the gene matches: 15. CDR3 loop: CAWATPDRVRAGELFF. The CDR3 DNA follows: TGTGCCTGGGCTACTCCTGACAGGGTACGGGCCGGGGAGCTGTTTTTT. Supplemented by reference TRBV30 and TRBJ2-2, the full variable domain reads SQTIHQWPATLVQPVGSPLSLECTVEGTSNPNLYWYRQAAGRGLQLLFYSVGIGQISSEVPQNLSASRPQDRQFILSSKKLLLSDSGFYLCAWATPDRVRAGELFFGEGSRLTVL.

The chain couples TRBV7-3 to TRBJ1-1; 8 bases fit TRBD1. Germline trimming cut 5 bases from V and 9 bases from J; bases unmatched to any gene: 5. Germline V lookup: CDR1 SGHTA, CDR2 FQGTGA. The CDR3 covers 12 residues. The CDR3 spells CASSQGQGQAFF. In DNA form, the CDR3 reads TGTGCCAGCAGCCAAGGACAGGGACAAGCTTTCTTT.

The chain links TRBV5-1 to TRBJ2-3; 10 bases are a match to TRBD2. V gave up 0 bases and J gave up 0 bases; unmatched junction bases: 7. Per the germline V gene, CDR1 is SGHRS and CDR2 is YFSETQ. This CDR3 region has 18 residues. The CDR3: CASSLGTSGSTSTDTQYF. The DNA for the CDR3 is TGCGCCAGCAGCTTGGGGACTAGCGGTTCAACTAGCACAGATACGCAGTATTTT.

The chain joins TRBV7-2 to TRBJ1-6, with 8 bases matching TRBD1. V was pared by 2 bases and J by 0 bases, with 0 bases of the junction left unmatched. Per the germline V gene, CDR1 is SGHTA and CDR2 is FQGNSA. This CDR3 region has 16 residues. Here the CDR3 reads CASSLTGGSYNSPLHF. The CDR3 DNA is TGTGCCAGCAGCTTAACAGGGGGCTCCTATAATTCACCCCTCCACTTT. Based on the CDR3 plus reference TRBV7-2 and TRBJ1-6, the full variable domain is GAGVSQSPSNKVTEKGKDVELRCDPISGHTALYWYRQSLGQGLEFLIYFQGNSAPDKSGLPSDRFSAERTGGSVSTLTIQRTQQEDSAVYLCASSLTGGSYNSPLHFGNGTRLTVT.

This clone is a singleton in its sample. J is TRBJ1-5 and V is TRBV6-1; TRBD1 is a possible D gene (6 bases). From germline, CDR1 is MNHNS and CDR2 SASEGT. V was clipped by 3 bases and J by 6 bases, with 18 bases between them. The CDR3 consists of 16 residues. The CDR3, as DNA: TGTGCCAGCAGTGAGTATGGCTCGGGGGGGGCTCAGCCCCAGCATTTT. This codes for CASSEYGSGGAQPQHF.

The chain employs TRBV7-2 and TRBJ2-1, with 12 positions matching TRBD2. The ends lost 4 bases at V and 5 bases at J; junction bases unmatched: 3. From germline, CDR1 is SGHTA and CDR2 FQGNSA. The CDR3 sequence is 15 residues long. The CDR3 region is CASSWGLAGNNEQFF. The CDR3 DNA follows: TGTGCCAGCAGCTGGGGACTAGCGGGTAACAATGAGCAGTTCTTC.

CDR3 DNA: TGTGCCAGCAGCTTTACCGGGACTAGCAGTGAGCAGTTCTTC. It encodes CASSFTGTSSEQFF. The V gene is TRBV7-9, the J gene TRBJ2-1, with TRBD2 matching over 9 bases. V gave up 3 bases and J gave up 9 bases; unmatched junction bases: 6. Germline values: CDR1 SEHNR, CDR2 FQNEAQ (reference sequence). This CDR3 comprises 14 residues.

CDR3 amino acids: CASSLESSVEQYF. The CDR3 DNA sequence: TGTGCCAGCAGCTTGGAGTCTAGCGTCGAGCAGTACTTC. This rearrangement joins TRBV11-2 to TRBJ2-7; a possible D gene is TRBD2 (6 bases). Trimming took off 3 bases at V and 6 bases at J, with 12 bases between the two ends. The CDR3 covers 13 residues. Germline assignment: CDR1 SGHAT and CDR2 FQNNGV. The full variable domain, rest sourced from reference TRBV11-2 and TRBJ2-7, is EAGVAQSPRYKIIEKRQSVAFWCNPISGHATLYWYQQILGQGPKLLIQFQNNGVVDDSQLPKDRFSAERLKGVDSTLKIQPAKLEDSAVYLCASSLESSVEQYFGPGTRLTVT.